This T cell receptor beta chain was retrieved from a study of shared T cell receptors in the human thymus. Some clones are missing from TCRdb's copy, which holds only in-frame ones; the method was immunoSEQ multiplex PCR. The sample yields about 660,000 clones, 70% to 90% seen once. The CDR3 totals 16 residues. The germline V gene encodes CDR1 MNHEY and CDR2 SMNVEV (reference sequence). V dropped 5 bases and J dropped 6 bases, with 22 bases sitting between them. The same specimen was also included in a second study, on human thymus T cells. From that paper: It was healthy Finnish infants having corrective surgery for congenital heart defects who were the donors. Corrective heart surgery yielded resections, and these provided the thymus tissue. Thymic as well as blood repertoires seemed to favor certain V and J genes unevenly. Thymic repertoires from unrelated individuals overlapped highly, related research reported.

This rearrangement joins TRBV27 to TRBJ2-5; D might be TRBD1 (5 bases). The TCR originated in a boy less than two years old with a congenital heart defect. Sample: thymocytes. The CDR3, as DNA: TGTGCCAGCAGTCCAGCCTCAGGGTGGGCGGCGCAGACCCAGTACTTC. Its translation is CASSPASGWAAQTQYF.